The source of this TCR beta chain is a study of OX40 agonist ivuxolimab in advanced cancers. Trimming stripped 0 bases from V and 2 bases from J, with 14 bases between. Germline CDR1 is MGHRA and CDR2 is YSYEKL. The CDR3 runs 16 residues. Sequencing was performed with immunoSEQ multiplex PCR; in TCRdb, only in-frame clones are kept and a portion is missing. Of around 90,000 clones listed, 70% to 90% were seen once; the top ten hold about 7.7%. The input for sequencing was CD4+ or CD8+ T cells sorted from blood, taken in a trial of the OX40 agonist ivuxolimab. J is TRBJ2-7 and V is TRBV4-1; D gene uncertain. The TCR was taken from an adult with an advanced solid tumor such as melanoma, head and neck, liver or kidney cancer. In nucleotides, the CDR3 is TGCGCCAGCAGCCAAGATTTCACCGGGCCTACCTACGAGCAGTACTTC. Translation gives CASSQDFTGPTYEQYF.